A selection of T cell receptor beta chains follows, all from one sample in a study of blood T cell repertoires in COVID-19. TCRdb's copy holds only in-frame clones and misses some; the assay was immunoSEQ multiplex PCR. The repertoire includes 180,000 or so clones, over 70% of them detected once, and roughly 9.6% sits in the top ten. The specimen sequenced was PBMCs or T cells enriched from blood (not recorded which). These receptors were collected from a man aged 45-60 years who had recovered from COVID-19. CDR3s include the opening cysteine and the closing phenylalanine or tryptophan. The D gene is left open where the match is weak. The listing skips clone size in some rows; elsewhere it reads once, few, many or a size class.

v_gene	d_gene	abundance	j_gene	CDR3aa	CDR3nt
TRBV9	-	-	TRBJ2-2	CASSVDKGHGELFF	TGTGCCAGCAGCGTAGATAAGGGGCACGGGGAGCTGTTTTTT
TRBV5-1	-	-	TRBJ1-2	CASSPQDSKIGYTF	TGCGCCAGCAGCCCCCAGGACAGCAAAATTGGCTACACCTTC
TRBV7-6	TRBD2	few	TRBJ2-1	CASSLGLAGEQFF	TGTGCCAGCAGCTTGGGACTAGCGGGCGAGCAGTTCTTC
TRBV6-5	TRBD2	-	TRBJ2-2	CASSREGLNTGELFF	TGTGCCAGCAGTCGGGAGGGCCTTAACACCGGGGAGCTGTTTTTT
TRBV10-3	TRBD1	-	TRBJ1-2	CAIKGTEANYGYTF	TGTGCCATCAAAGGGACAGAAGCTAACTATGGCTACACCTTC
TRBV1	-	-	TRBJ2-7	CTSSQDHWAVDPRSEAVYEQYF	TGCACCAGCAGCCAAGATCACTGGGCGGTAGATCCCAGATCGGAAGCGGTCTACGAGCAGTACTTC
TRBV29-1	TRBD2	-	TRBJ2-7	CSVPATGGRAREQYF	TGCAGCGTTCCGGCAACCGGCGGGAGGGCGAGGGAGCAGTACTTC
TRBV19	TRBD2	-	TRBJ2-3	CASSLAAGRTDTQYF	TGTGCTAGTAGCCTAGCGGCGGGGCGCACAGATACGCAGTATTTT
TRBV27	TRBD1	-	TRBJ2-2	CASSQTGGFSGELFF	TGTGCCAGCAGTCAGACAGGGGGCTTCTCCGGGGAGCTGTTTTTT
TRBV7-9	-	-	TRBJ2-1	CASIDQYEQFF	TGTGCCAGCATCGATCAGTATGAGCAGTTCTTC
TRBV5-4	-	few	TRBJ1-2	CASSQDTKSYGYTF	TGTGCCAGCAGCCAGGACACGAAGAGCTATGGCTACACCTTC
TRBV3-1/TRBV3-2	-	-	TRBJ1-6	CASSPSGGNSPLHF	TGTGCCAGCAGCCCATCGGGGGGTAATTCACCCCTCCACTTT
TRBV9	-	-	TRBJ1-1	CASSARGSNTEAFF	TGTGCCAGCAGCGCCCGGGGTTCGAACACTGAAGCTTTCTTT
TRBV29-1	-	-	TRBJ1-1	CSVDSFPGPNTEAFF	TGCAGCGTTGATTCTTTCCCGGGTCCGAACACTGAAGCTTTCTTT